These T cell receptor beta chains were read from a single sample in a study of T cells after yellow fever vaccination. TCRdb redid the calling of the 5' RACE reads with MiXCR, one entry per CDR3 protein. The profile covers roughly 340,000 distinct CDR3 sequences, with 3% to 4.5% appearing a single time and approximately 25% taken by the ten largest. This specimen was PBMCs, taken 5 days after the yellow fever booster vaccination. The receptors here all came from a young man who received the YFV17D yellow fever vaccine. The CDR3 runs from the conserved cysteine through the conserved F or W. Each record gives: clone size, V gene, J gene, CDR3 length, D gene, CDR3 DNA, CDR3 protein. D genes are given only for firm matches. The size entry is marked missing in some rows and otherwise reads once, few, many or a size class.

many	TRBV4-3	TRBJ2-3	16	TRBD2	TGCGCCAGCAGCCAAGATCACCGGACTAGGGAAGATACGCAGTATTTT	CASSQDHRTREDTQYF
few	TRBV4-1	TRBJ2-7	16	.	TGCGCCAGCAGCCGCGTACAGACTCTTCTTCCCCACGAGCAGTACTTC	CASSRVQTLLPHEQYF
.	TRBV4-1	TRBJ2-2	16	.	TGCGCCAGCAGCCTTCAATATATGGGGGACACCGGGGAGCTGTTTTTT	CASSLQYMGDTGELFF
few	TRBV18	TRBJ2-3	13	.	TGTGCCAGCTCACCACTGCCCACAGATACGCAGTATTTT	CASSPLPTDTQYF
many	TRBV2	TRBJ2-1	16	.	TGTGCCAGCAGTGAAGGATGGGAAATCTCCTACAATGAGCAGTTCTTC	CASSEGWEISYNEQFF
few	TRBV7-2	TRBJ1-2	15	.	TGTGCCAGCAGCGACTACCACATTCGGAACTATGGCTACACCTTC	CASSDYHIRNYGYTF
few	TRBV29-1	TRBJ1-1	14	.	TGCAGCGTTGAAAAGATGGCAGGCGGCACTGAAGCTTTCTTT	CSVEKMAGGTEAFF
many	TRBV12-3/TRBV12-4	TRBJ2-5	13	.	TGTGCCAGCTCCCCCGGGGCGGACGAGACCCAGTACTTC	CASSPGADETQYF
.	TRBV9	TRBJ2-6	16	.	TGTGCCAGCAGCGTAGGAGGGGGATCCGGGGCCAACGTCCTGACTTTC	CASSVGGGSGANVLTF
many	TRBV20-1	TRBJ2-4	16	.	TGCAGTGCTGATGCCAGCGGTTCCATGGCCAAAAACATTCAGTACTTC	CSADASGSMAKNIQYF
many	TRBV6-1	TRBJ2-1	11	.	TGTGCCAGCAGAACAGGGACCGGGCAGTTCTTC	CASRTGTGQFF
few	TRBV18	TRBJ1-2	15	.	TGTGCCAGCTCACCAACGAGTCGGACGGATGTAGAATACACCTTC	CASSPTSRTDVEYTF
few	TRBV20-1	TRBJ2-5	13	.	TGCAGTGCTAGAGGGGGGCAGGGAGAGACCCAGTACTTC	CSARGGQGETQYF
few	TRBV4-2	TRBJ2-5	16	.	TGTGCCAGCAGCCAAGTTGTCCAGGGAGTGTCTGAGACCCAGTACTTC	CASSQVVQGVSETQYF
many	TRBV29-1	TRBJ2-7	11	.	TGCAGCGTCCGGAGTCGGTACGAGCAGTACTTC	CSVRSRYEQYF
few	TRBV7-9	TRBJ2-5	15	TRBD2	TGTGCCAGCAGCTTAACTAGCGGGTACCAAGAGACCCAGTACTTC	CASSLTSGYQETQYF
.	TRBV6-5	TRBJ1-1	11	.	TGTGCCAGCAGCCGGGACCGAAAAGCTTTCTTT	CASSRDRKAFF
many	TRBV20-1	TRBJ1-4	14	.	TGCAGTGCCCTCAGACAGCCAACTAATGAAAAACTGTTTTTT	CSALRQPTNEKLFF
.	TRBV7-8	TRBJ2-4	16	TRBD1	TGTGCCAGCAGCTTAGCAGCCGGGACAGAGCAAAACATTCAGTACTTC	CASSLAAGTEQNIQYF
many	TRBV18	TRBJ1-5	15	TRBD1	TGTGCCAGCTCACCGGACAGGGGGAAGAATCAGCCCCAGCATTTT	CASSPDRGKNQPQHF
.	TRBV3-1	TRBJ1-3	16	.	TGTGCCAGCAGCCAAGTCGGGGCAAGCTCTGGAAACACCATATATTTT	CASSQVGASSGNTIYF